The rows below give T cell receptor beta chains drawn from one sample of a study of CD4 T cells in relation to SARS-CoV-2 and coronaviruses. Assay used: immunoSEQ multiplex PCR; TCRdb lists only in-frame clones, some missing. The profile shows roughly 11,000 clones, about nine tenths of them singletons. What was sequenced was naive CD4+ T cells from PBMCs. All receptors come from an adult with COVID-19. The CDR3 runs from the conserved cysteine through the conserved F or W. D genes are given only for firm matches. A row's size may be missing; if present it is once, few, many or a size class.

J: TRBJ2-1; size: -; D: TRBD2; V: TRBV14; length: 13; DNA: TGTGCCAGCAGCCGCGCCGGGGGGTATGAGCAGTTCTTC; CDR3: CASSRAGGYEQFF
J: TRBJ2-1; size: -; D: TRBD2; V: TRBV9; length: 15; DNA: TGTGCCAGCAGCTTGGGCGGACTAGCACACAATGAGCAGTTCTTC; CDR3: CASSLGGLAHNEQFF
J: TRBJ2-6; size: -; D: TRBD1; V: TRBV9; length: 18; DNA: TGTGCCAGCAGCGAGACGGACAGGAGATTCTCTGGGGCCAACGTCCTGACTTTC; CDR3: CASSETDRRFSGANVLTF
J: TRBJ2-2; size: -; D: -; V: TRBV7-9; length: 13; DNA: TGTGCCAGCAGCTTAGTCGGGTCTGGGGAGCTGTTTTTT; CDR3: CASSLVGSGELFF
J: TRBJ1-1; size: -; D: -; V: TRBV6-5; length: 12; DNA: TGTGCCAGCAACTCTAAGGACGGACAAGCTTTCTTT; CDR3: CASNSKDGQAFF
J: TRBJ2-3; size: -; D: TRBD2; V: TRBV9; length: 14; DNA: TGTGCCAGCAGCGTCGGGGGGAACACAGATACGCAGTATTTT; CDR3: CASSVGGNTDTQYF
J: TRBJ2-1; size: -; D: -; V: TRBV7-9; length: 16; DNA: TGTGCCAGCAGCTTAGAGTGGCAGTTTAACTACAATGAGCAGTTCTTC; CDR3: CASSLEWQFNYNEQFF
J: TRBJ2-3; size: -; D: -; V: TRBV7-9; length: 14; DNA: TGTGCCAGCAGCCTTAGCGGACCCGGGGATACGCAGTATTTT; CDR3: CASSLSGPGDTQYF
J: TRBJ2-2; size: -; D: TRBD1; V: TRBV5-1; length: 15; DNA: TGCGCCAGCAGTACCGACAGGGGGAACACCGGGGAGCTGTTTTTT; CDR3: CASSTDRGNTGELFF
J: TRBJ2-5; size: -; D: TRBD1; V: TRBV7-2; length: 15; DNA: TGTGCCAGCAGCTTTGACAGGGGGCGGTCAGAGACCCAGTACTTC; CDR3: CASSFDRGRSETQYF
J: TRBJ1-1; size: once; D: -; V: TRBV6-6; length: 14; DNA: TGTGCCAGCAGTTCCGGGGGCGCGGGGACTGAAGCTTTCTTT; CDR3: CASSSGGAGTEAFF
J: TRBJ1-4; size: -; D: TRBD1; V: TRBV5-4; length: 15; DNA: TGTGCCAGCAGCCGTACCGGGACAGGAAATGAAAAACTGTTTTTT; CDR3: CASSRTGTGNEKLFF
J: TRBJ1-3; size: -; D: -; V: TRBV10-2; length: 14; DNA: TGCGCCAGTCGAGAATTAGCGACTGGAAACACCATATATTTT; CDR3: CASRELATGNTIYF
J: TRBJ2-1; size: -; D: -; V: TRBV9; length: 15; DNA: TGTGCCAGCAGCGTCCAGATCGGGACCTACAATGAGCAGTTCTTC; CDR3: CASSVQIGTYNEQFF
J: TRBJ1-1; size: -; D: -; V: TRBV19; length: 14; DNA: TGTGCCAGTAGTATCTCTGGGGTGAACACTGAAGCTTTCTTT; CDR3: CASSISGVNTEAFF
J: TRBJ1-1; size: -; D: -; V: TRBV5-4; length: 15; DNA: TGTGCCAGCAGCTTGGGACCGGGGGCGACCACTGAAGCTTTCTTT; CDR3: CASSLGPGATTEAFF
J: TRBJ2-3; size: -; D: TRBD2; V: TRBV13; length: 16; DNA: TGTGCCAGCAGCGAACGCGGGGGGGCAAGCACAGATACGCAGTATTTT; CDR3: CASSERGGASTDTQYF
J: TRBJ2-3; size: -; D: -; V: TRBV6-1; length: 15; DNA: TGTGCCAGCAGTGAACAAATTCGGGCCGGAGATACGCAGTATTTT; CDR3: CASSEQIRAGDTQYF
J: TRBJ1-5; size: -; D: -; V: TRBV3-1/TRBV3-2; length: 15; DNA: TGTGCCAGCAGCCAAGCAGGTGCCGGAAATCAGCCCCAGCATTTT; CDR3: CASSQAGAGNQPQHF
J: TRBJ1-1; size: -; D: -; V: TRBV18; length: 14; DNA: TGTGCCAGCTCACTATCGCCGGAGGGGACTGAAGCTTTCTTT; CDR3: CASSLSPEGTEAFF
J: TRBJ2-5; size: -; D: -; V: TRBV19; length: 15; DNA: TGTGCCAGTAGTATTCAGAGTGGGTACCAAGAGACCCAGTACTTC; CDR3: CASSIQSGYQETQYF
J: TRBJ2-7; size: -; D: -; V: TRBV7-9; length: 15; DNA: TGTGCCAGCAGCTTATACCGGGATAGCTCCTACGAGCAGTACTTC; CDR3: CASSLYRDSSYEQYF
J: TRBJ1-6; size: -; D: -; V: TRBV29-1; length: 13; DNA: TGCAGCGTGGCCCCCAACATTGATTCACCCCTCCACTTT; CDR3: CSVAPNIDSPLHF
J: TRBJ1-2; size: -; D: -; V: TRBV4-3; length: 13; DNA: TGCGCCAGCAGCCAGGGGGGGAACTATGGCTACACCTTC; CDR3: CASSQGGNYGYTF
J: TRBJ2-3; size: -; D: TRBD1; V: TRBV6-5; length: 16; DNA: TGTGCCAGCAGTTACGTACCGGGACAGGGGGTAGATACGCAGTATTTT; CDR3: CASSYVPGQGVDTQYF
J: TRBJ1-1; size: -; D: -; V: TRBV29-1; length: 13; DNA: TGCAGCGTTGGGCAGGGGCGCGACACTGAAGCTTTCTTT; CDR3: CSVGQGRDTEAFF
J: TRBJ1-4; size: -; D: -; V: TRBV6-6; length: 16; DNA: TGTGCCAGCAGCCATGGGTCAACAGCAACTAATGAAAAACTGTTTTTT; CDR3: CASSHGSTATNEKLFF
J: TRBJ2-5; size: -; D: -; V: TRBV5-1; length: 14; DNA: TGCGCCAGCAGCTTGGGGGGGCCTGGGGAGACCCAGTACTTC; CDR3: CASSLGGPGETQYF
J: TRBJ2-7; size: few; D: -; V: TRBV27; length: 12; DNA: TGTGCCAGCTCCCGCCCCGGCTACGAGCAGTACTTC; CDR3: CASSRPGYEQYF
J: TRBJ2-5; size: -; D: -; V: TRBV23-1; length: 17; DNA: TGCGCCAGCAGTCCCACTAGGGGCAGGGGATTCAGGGAGACCCAGTACTTC; CDR3: CASSPTRGRGFRETQYF
J: TRBJ2-2; size: -; D: -; V: TRBV10-3; length: 15; DNA: TGTGCCATCAGTGAGTCAGGGGGGAACACCGGGGAGCTGTTTTTT; CDR3: CAISESGGNTGELFF
J: TRBJ2-2; size: -; D: -; V: TRBV18; length: 15; DNA: TGTGCCAGCTCACCTGAAATAATCCGCACCGGGGAGCTGTTTTTT; CDR3: CASSPEIIRTGELFF
J: TRBJ1-3; size: -; D: -; V: TRBV20-1; length: 11; DNA: TGCAGTGCTAGAGAACGAAACACCATATATTTT; CDR3: CSARERNTIYF
J: TRBJ1-2; size: -; D: -; V: TRBV5-4; length: 14; DNA: TGTGCCAGCAGCTTACCGGGACGGAAAGTTCGCTACACCTTC; CDR3: CASSLPGRKVRYTF
J: TRBJ1-6; size: -; D: TRBD1; V: TRBV5-1; length: 15; DNA: TGCGCCAGCAGCTCCGGGACAGGGGGAAATTCACCCCTCCACTTT; CDR3: CASSSGTGGNSPLHF
J: TRBJ2-1; size: few; D: -; V: TRBV27; length: 15; DNA: TGTGCCAGCCGTTGGGGGGCCTCGGGGTACAATGAGCAGTTCTTC; CDR3: CASRWGASGYNEQFF
J: TRBJ2-1; size: -; D: TRBD2; V: TRBV18; length: 16; DNA: TGTGCCAGCTCACCCCTAGCGGGGGCATCCTACAATGAGCAGTTCTTC; CDR3: CASSPLAGASYNEQFF
J: TRBJ1-2; size: -; D: -; V: TRBV7-2; length: 14; DNA: TGTGCCAGCAGCTTAGCGACCAGGGAGGGCGGCTACACCTTC; CDR3: CASSLATREGGYTF
J: TRBJ2-5; size: once; D: -; V: TRBV4-1; length: 15; DNA: TGCGCCAGCAGCCAAGATCAAGCCAGAGGAGAGACCCAGTACTTC; CDR3: CASSQDQARGETQYF
J: TRBJ2-7; size: -; D: -; V: TRBV6-1; length: 14; DNA: TGTGCCAGCAGTGAAATAGGGAGCGGCTACGAGCAGTACTTC; CDR3: CASSEIGSGYEQYF
J: TRBJ2-3; size: -; D: TRBD1; V: TRBV28; length: 14; DNA: TGTGCCAGCAGCCTGGGACAGTGGGCAGATACGCAGTATTTT; CDR3: CASSLGQWADTQYF
J: TRBJ2-3; size: -; D: TRBD1; V: TRBV18; length: 13; DNA: TGTGCCAGCTCACAGACAGGGTCAGATACGCAGTATTTT; CDR3: CASSQTGSDTQYF
J: TRBJ1-2; size: -; D: -; V: TRBV29-1; length: 11; DNA: TGCAGCGTTGATTCCTTGAATGGCTACACCTTC; CDR3: CSVDSLNGYTF
J: TRBJ2-3; size: -; D: -; V: TRBV9; length: 15; DNA: TGTGCCAGCAGCGTAGATGGCTACCACACAGATACGCAGTATTTT; CDR3: CASSVDGYHTDTQYF
J: TRBJ2-7; size: -; D: -; V: TRBV11-3; length: 12; DNA: TGTGCCAGCAGCCGACGGACGTACGAGCAGTACTTC; CDR3: CASSRRTYEQYF
J: TRBJ2-1; size: -; D: TRBD2; V: TRBV5-1; length: 15; DNA: TGCGCCAGCAGCCCCTACCGGGGGGATTACAATGAGCAGTTCTTC; CDR3: CASSPYRGDYNEQFF
J: TRBJ1-5; size: -; D: -; V: TRBV15; length: 13; DNA: TGTGCCACCCAACCGGGGTCTACGCAGCCCCAGCATTTT; CDR3: CATQPGSTQPQHF
J: TRBJ1-2; size: -; D: -; V: TRBV30; length: 12; DNA: TGTGCCTGGAGGGCAGCTAACTATGGCTACACCTTC; CDR3: CAWRAANYGYTF
J: TRBJ1-1; size: -; D: -; V: TRBV6-5; length: 15; DNA: TGTGCCAGCAGTTACCCCGGGGCTGGGGACACTGAAGCTTTCTTT; CDR3: CASSYPGAGDTEAFF
J: TRBJ1-1; size: once; D: -; V: TRBV5-1; length: 13; DNA: TGCGCCAGCAGTAAGGTTGGGGGCTCTGAAGCTTTCTTT; CDR3: CASSKVGGSEAFF